This T cell receptor beta chain was retrieved from a study of cytomegalovirus exposure and HLA in healthy donors. Study-level background: Genotyping of 300 to 450 donors showed that around 81% belonged to the Caucasian-associated ancestry cluster.

Primers included in the PCR were 60 Vbeta and 13 Jbeta primers. Sequenced by immunoSEQ multiplex PCR; TCRdb stores in-frame clones only, minus some. The sample holds 300,000 or so clones, approximately 84% seen once. The CDR3 extends over 14 amino acids. Per the germline V gene, CDR1 is SGHTA and CDR2 is FQGNSA. Between the trimmed V and J ends, which lost 5 bases and 6 bases, there was a span of 14 bases. The chain couples TRBV7-2 to TRBJ1-3; D unresolved. Input material: PBMCs. The source is a middle-aged woman in good health and CMV-seropositive. The CDR3 DNA follows: TGTGCCAGCAGCCCTAGAGAGCGGGAAAACACCATATATTTT. Translation: CASSPRERENTIYF.